Following are 15 T cell receptor beta chains from one sample sequenced in a study of post-analysis software for immune sequencing data. General observations from the study: Relative to controls, patients had about five TRBV segments at higher frequency, with TRBV5-6, TRBV5-1 and TRBV20-1 among these.

Their recognized antigens are unknown. cDNA libraries of TCR beta carried unique molecular identifiers. TCRdb recomputed calls from the PCR reads with MiXCR, one row per CDR3 protein. Of about 760,000 distinct CDR3 sequences listed, approximately 30% are singletons. Sequenced material: blood. The source of these receptors is a girl between 10 and 17 years old with multiple sclerosis.

The CDR3 region has the DNA TGTGCCAGCAGCCCTACTAGCTTTGAGCAGTTCTTC. Protein product: CASSPTSFEQFF. The chain couples TRBV7-9 to TRBJ2-1; a possible D gene is TRBD2 (6 bases). The germline V gene encodes CDR1 SEHNR and CDR2 FQNEAQ (reference sequence). The CDR3 totals 12 residues. The V gene lost 5 bases and the J gene lost 9 bases, with 11 bases spanning the gap.

This clonotype was seen many times. This clone may be a read error of a much larger clone one base away. The CDR3 coding sequence is TGTGCCAGCAGTCCTAGGGACAGGGGAAGTAATGAGCAGTTCTTC. This gives the protein CASSPRDRGSNEQFF. This sequence joins TRBV12-3 or TRBV12-4 and TRBJ2-1, with 10 bases lining up with TRBD1. The CDR3 is 15 residues long. With 5 bases clipped from V and 7 bases from J, the junction kept 8 bases outside the gene matches.

This clonotype was detected ten times or more. The CDR3 nucleotides read TGTGCCAGCAGCTTAATAGGGGACCCAGATACGCAGTATTTT. Its translation: CASSLIGDPDTQYF. The chain recombines TRBV7-2 with TRBJ2-3, with D perhaps being TRBD1 or TRBD2 (5 bases each). CDR1 is SGHTA, CDR2 FQGNSA, per germline. CDR3 length: 14 amino acids. Trimming removed 2 bases from V and 4 bases from J, with 10 bases in between. The full variable domain, its missing parts supplied by reference TRBV7-2 and TRBJ2-3, is GAGVSQSPSNKVTEKGKDVELRCDPISGHTALYWYRQSLGQGLEFLIYFQGNSAPDKSGLPSDRFSAERTGGSVSTLTIQRTQQEDSAVYLCASSLIGDPDTQYFGPGTRLTVL.

The genes are TRBV7-2 and TRBJ2-7; D is possibly TRBD2 (5 bases). Germline V lookup: CDR1 SGHTA, CDR2 FQGNSA. The CDR3 length is 16 residues. V dropped 5 bases and J dropped 2 bases, with 19 bases sitting between them. The CDR3 sequence: CASSPRTPEPPYEQYF. The CDR3 bases are TGTGCCAGCAGCCCGCGGACTCCTGAGCCCCCCTACGAGCAGTACTTC.

The rearrangement joins TRBV28 to TRBJ2-5; 8 bases agree with TRBD2. Germline V gene data show CDR1 as MDHEN and CDR2 as SYDVKM. V dropped 7 bases and J dropped 1; count of bases not matched to a gene: 11. CDR3 length: 16 amino acids. The CDR3 bases are TGTGCCAGCATGGGTCGGCGGCGGGAGGCCCAAGAGACCCAGTACTTC. It is translated as CASMGRRREAQETQYF.

The chain carries TRBV20-1 and TRBJ2-1, with 7 bases matching TRBD2. The CDR3 length is 15 residues. Per the germline V gene, CDR1 is DFQATT and CDR2 is SNEGSKA (reference sequence). The junction had 13 bases not matched to a gene; V was cut back by 8 bases and J by 3 bases. The CDR3 here is CSRGTTSSRYNEQFF. CDR3 nucleotides: TGCAGTCGGGGAACGACTAGCAGTCGCTACAATGAGCAGTTCTTC.

The V and J genes are TRBV6-5 and TRBJ1-1; no firm D call. The V gene's germline CDR1 is MNHEY and CDR2 SVGAGI. Trimming took 1 base from V and 6 from J, leaving 9 bases between them. The CDR3 sequence is 13 residues long. This chain's CDR3 is CASSYFSGAEAFF. The DNA for the CDR3 is TGTGCCAGCAGTTACTTCAGTGGGGCTGAAGCTTTCTTT.

This clonotype showed up just once. The chain carries TRBV7-9 and TRBJ2-2; a weak D match, TRBD1 (6 bases). This CDR3 has 15 amino acids. The germline CDR1 and CDR2 sequences are SEHNR and FQNEAQ (reference sequence). Trimming stripped 1 base from V and 6 bases from J, with 12 bases between. CDR3 in amino acids: CASSLGSGAAGELFF. The CDR3 DNA sequence: TGTGCCAGCAGCTTAGGTTCAGGGGCCGCCGGGGAGCTGTTTTTT. Based on the CDR3 plus reference TRBV7-9 and TRBJ2-2, the full variable domain is DTGVSQNPRHKITKRGQNVTFRCDPISEHNRLYWYRQTLGQGPEFLTYFQNEAQLEKSRLLSDRFSAERPKGSFSTLEIQRTEQGDSAMYLCASSLGSGAAGELFFGEGSRLTVL.

A single count supports this clonotype. This chain uses TRBV7-2 with TRBJ2-4; TRBD1 matches at 12 bases. The DNA end lines up better with TRBJ2-7; the J call may be wrong. Germline loops: CDR1 SGHTA, CDR2 FQGNSA. The CDR3 is 16 amino acids. Written as DNA, the CDR3 is TGTGCCAGCAGCTCCTCCGGGACAGGGGGCTTATACGAGCAGTACTTC. Encoded protein: CASSSSGTGGLYEQYF.

The chain employs TRBV10-3 and TRBJ2-3, with D perhaps matching TRBD1 (6 bases). Germline CDR1 is ENHRY and CDR2 is SYGVKD. Trimming left V 5 bases short and J 0 bases short, with 12 bases between. The CDR3 has 15 residues. The CDR3 nucleotides read TGTGCCATCAGTTCCGGGACAATCAGCACAGATACGCAGTATTTT. Protein product: CAISSGTISTDTQYF.

In this sample, this clonotype turned up a few times. The CDR3 reads CASSRPTSGGPYEQYF. For the CDR3, the DNA is TGTGCCAGCAGCCGCCCAACTAGCGGGGGACCCTACGAGCAGTACTTC. The rearrangement uses TRBV7-9 and TRBJ2-7; 11 positions match TRBD2. CDR3 length: 16 amino acids. Germline V lookup: CDR1 SEHNR, CDR2 FQNEAQ (reference sequence). Trimming at V came to 5 bases and at J to 2 bases, leaving 8 bases not matched to a gene.

The rearrangement links TRBV20-1 to TRBJ2-5; perhaps D is TRBD1 or TRBD2 (5 bases each). CDR3 length: 13 residues. Trimming pared 1 base from V and 5 bases from J, leaving 11 bases between. Looked up from germline, CDR1 is DFQATT and CDR2 is SNEGSKA (reference sequence). CDR3 sequence: CSARGGREETQYF. DNA of the CDR3: TGCAGTGCTAGAGGGGGCAGGGAGGAGACCCAGTACTTC.

Regarding this clonotype: Its ends do not fully match the called genes, so a read error is possible. The genes are TRBV7-2 and TRBJ2-7; TRBD1 matches at 8 bases. The J call could be wrong; TRBJ2-5 is a better fit for the DNA end. The CDR3 consists of 14 residues. Germline CDR1 is SGHTA and CDR2 is FQGNSA. The CDR3 is CAGSLQGASGTQYF. CDR3 coding DNA: TGTGCCGGCAGCCTTCAGGGGGCGAGCGGGACCCAGTACTTC.

The chain combines TRBV5-5 with TRBJ2-3, with a weak D call TRBD2 (6 bases). The CDR3 runs to 13 residues. The germline CDR1 and CDR2 sequences are SGHKS and YYEKEE (reference sequence). Trimming removed 5 bases at V and 3 bases at J, with 10 bases between. The DNA of the CDR3 is TGTGCCAGCAGGCGACGGGAGACAGATACGCAGTATTTT. It yields the protein CASRRRETDTQYF. Full variable domain (rest looked up from reference TRBV5-5 and TRBJ2-3): DAGVTQSPTHLIKTRGQQVTLRCSPISGHKSVSWYQQVLGQGPQFIFQYYEKEERGRGNFPDRFSARQFPNYSSELNVNALLLGDSALYLCASRRRETDTQYFGPGTRLTVL.

Only a few counts were recorded for this clonotype. J is TRBJ2-7 and V is TRBV28; TRBD1 agrees at 7 bases. The V segment lost 4 bases and the J segment 3 bases; nucleotides outside the gene matches: 12. Germline V lookup: CDR1 MDHEN, CDR2 SYDVKM. This CDR3 contains 16 residues. CDR3 coding DNA: TGTGCCAGCAGTTCCATACAGGGGCGCGCGATCTACGAGCAGTACTTC. As protein: CASSSIQGRAIYEQYF.